The rows below give T cell receptor beta chains drawn from one sample of a study of post-analysis software for immune sequencing data. TCRdb used MiXCR to reprocess the PCR reads, holding one entry per CDR3 protein. The profile shows about 400,000 distinct CDR3 sequences, around a third of them singletons. Sample: blood. The receptor source for this set is a girl aged 5-17 years with multiple sclerosis. Both conserved end residues are part of each CDR3. A D gene is named only where the DNA matches it firmly. Rows give clone size only sometimes, using once, few, many, or a class for an expanded clone.

v_call	clone_size	j_call	d_call	cdr3_nt	cdr3_aa
TRBV6-2/TRBV6-3	-	TRBJ2-7	-	TGTGCCAGCAGTTACTCGAGGGGGGCCCACGAGGACGAGCAGTACTTC	CASSYSRGAHEDEQYF
TRBV7-2	-	TRBJ2-4	-	TGTGCCAGCAGCAGCAAAGGGGGGGAAAACATTCAGTACTTC	CASSSKGGENIQYF
TRBV29-1	few	TRBJ2-3	-	TGCAGCGCACAGGCACCTGGTAATGAAAAACTGTATTTT	CSAQAPGNEKLYF
TRBV9	-	TRBJ2-3	TRBD1	TGTGCCAGCAGCGTAAATGGACAGGACACAGATACGCAGTATTTT	CASSVNGQDTDTQYF
TRBV10-3	few	TRBJ2-3	TRBD2	TGTGCCATCGGACCCGGGACTAGGGCCTTCTCAACAGATACGCAGTATTTT	CAIGPGTRAFSTDTQYF
TRBV5-5	few	TRBJ1-2	-	TGTGCCAGCAGCTTGGAGAGCGGACTCGGCTCCACCTTC	CASSLESGLGSTF
TRBV18	few	TRBJ2-1	-	TGTGCCAGCTCACCCCTAACTAGACTGGGTGACAATGAGCAGTTCTTC	CASSPLTRLGDNEQFF
TRBV14	-	TRBJ2-7	-	TGTGCCAGCAGCCAAGGGATCGAGAACGAGCAGTACTTC	CASSQGIENEQYF
TRBV10-3	few	TRBJ2-5	-	TGTGCCATCAGTGAGTCTGGACGGGAGACCCAGTACTTC	CAISESGRETQYF
TRBV5-6	-	TRBJ2-1	-	TGTGCCAGCAGCTTGGGGGGCAGTCACCATGAGCAGTTCTTC	CASSLGGSHHEQFF
TRBV25-1	few	TRBJ2-1	-	TGTGCCAGCAGCCCCCCCCGGGGGGCCTCCCTTCATTACAATGAGCAGTTCTTC	CASSPPRGASLHYNEQFF
TRBV7-3	-	TRBJ1-1	-	TGTGCCAGCAGCTGGAGGATGAACACTGAAGCTTTCTTT	CASSWRMNTEAFF
TRBV27	few	TRBJ2-7	-	TGTGCCAGCAGTTTATCGTCTTGGGAAGGGTACGAGCAGTACTTC	CASSLSSWEGYEQYF
TRBV12-3/TRBV12-4	-	TRBJ2-7	-	TGTGCCAGCAGCGTAGTGGGGTGGCTAGCGTCCTACGAGCAGTACTTC	CASSVVGWLASYEQYF
TRBV20-1	many	TRBJ2-7	-	TGCAGTGTTGCACTCCCTTACGAGCAGTACTTC	CSVALPYEQYF
TRBV18	many	TRBJ2-7	TRBD1	TGCGCCAGCAGCCTGGGACAGTTGTACGAGCAGTACTTC	CASSLGQLYEQYF
TRBV12-3/TRBV12-4	few	TRBJ1-5	-	TGTGCCAGCAGTTTTCGAGTTAGCAATCAGCCCCAGCATTTT	CASSFRVSNQPQHF
TRBV15	-	TRBJ2-7	TRBD1	TGTGCCACCAGCAAGAGTACAGGGGATGGCGAGCAGTACTTC	CATSKSTGDGEQYF
TRBV7-2	-	TRBJ2-1	TRBD1	TGTGCCAGCAGCCCGGACAGGGCGGTGTCGTGGTTCTTC	CASSPDRAVSWFF
TRBV5-1	-	TRBJ2-3	TRBD1	TGCGCCAGCAGCTTGGCCGGGACAGGGGGAGATACGCAGTATTTT	CASSLAGTGGDTQYF
TRBV29-1	few	TRBJ2-3	-	TGCAGCGTTTTAGTGCTAGTAGATACGCAGTATTTT	CSVLVLVDTQYF
TRBV7-2	few	TRBJ2-4	-	TGTGCCAGCAGCGCCGGTTACGGCGAACTAGCCAAAAACATTCAGTACTTC	CASSAGYGELAKNIQYF
TRBV12-3/TRBV12-4	-	TRBJ1-2	-	TGTGCCAGCAGCCCCTTCGGGTATGGCTACACCTTC	CASSPFGYGYTF
TRBV5-1	once	TRBJ2-1	TRBD2	TGCGCCAGCAGCCCAGGACTAGCGGGGGGCCCTTACAATGGGCAGTTCTTC	CASSPGLAGGPYNGQFF
TRBV20-1	few	TRBJ2-7	TRBD1	TGCAGTGCTCGCCCCCGGACAGGGGGCCAATACGAGCAGTACTTC	CSARPRTGGQYEQYF
TRBV7-6	-	TRBJ2-7	TRBD2	TGTGCCAGCAGCCCACCGCCAGGTGGGGGGGTCCCCTACGAGCAGTACTTC	CASSPPPGGGVPYEQYF
TRBV24-1	-	TRBJ2-5	-	TGTGCCACCAGTGATGGCCCCGAGACCCAGTACTTC	CATSDGPETQYF
TRBV4-1	many	TRBJ2-7	-	TGCGCCAGCAGCCAACAGGGGAGATGGAACGAGCAGTACTTC	CASSQQGRWNEQYF
TRBV12-3/TRBV12-4	-	TRBJ2-3	-	TGTGCCAGCAGCTTCGGATCCCCCACAGATACGCAGTATTTT	CASSFGSPTDTQYF
TRBV9	-	TRBJ1-1	-	TGTGCCAGCAGCCCCCGGGAGGGGGGTGAAGCTTTCTTT	CASSPREGGEAFF
TRBV21-1	-	TRBJ2-3	-	TGTGCCAGCAGCGGACTAAGCCTAGCGGGGGCGGGCACAGATACGCAGTATTTT	CASSGLSLAGAGTDTQYF
TRBV5-6	-	TRBJ2-3	TRBD1	TGTGCCAGCAGCCTTCCAGGGGGAGATACGCAGTATTTT	CASSLPGGDTQYF
TRBV5-1	few	TRBJ2-7	-	TGCGCCAGCAGCCTGGGGGCCAGGGAATACGAGCAGTACTTC	CASSLGAREYEQYF
TRBV12-3/TRBV12-4	-	TRBJ2-3	-	TGTGCCAGCTTCCTAGGGGGGGCAGATGCGCAGTATTTT	CASFLGGADAQYF
TRBV25-1	-	TRBJ1-1	-	TGTGCCAGCAGCGGGAGGGGGGCTGAAGCTTTCTTT	CASSGRGAEAFF
TRBV20-1	few	TRBJ2-5	TRBD2	TGCAGTGCGGTCGGCGGGGGAAGGGGAGAGACCCAGTACTTC	CSAVGGGRGETQYF
TRBV5-1	-	TRBJ1-1	-	TGCGCCAGCAGCTTGGCCGGACAGCTGAACACTGAAACTTTCTTT	CASSLAGQLNTETFF
TRBV6-6	few	TRBJ2-1	-	TGTGCCAGCAGTTCCCCCCTCAGGGGAAGCAACAATGAGCAGTTCTTC	CASSSPLRGSNNEQFF
TRBV5-1	few	TRBJ1-2	-	TGCGCCAGCACCTTCCAGGGAAACTATGGCTACACCTTC	CASTFQGNYGYTF
TRBV6-6	-	TRBJ2-7	TRBD1	TGTGCCAGCAGTTTCATGCTGGACAGGGCCCACGAGCAGTACTTC	CASSFMLDRAHEQYF
TRBV29-1	-	TRBJ1-2	TRBD1	TGCAGCGTGGCGGACAGGGGCTTCTATGGCTACACCTTC	CSVADRGFYGYTF
TRBV15	-	TRBJ1-6	-	TGTGCCACCAGCAGAGATCCGGGTAATTCACCCCTCCACTTT	CATSRDPGNSPLHF
TRBV7-3	many	TRBJ2-1	-	TGTGCCAGCAGCATTGGGAGCCTGGGGGACAATGAGCAGTTCTTC	CASSIGSLGDNEQFF
TRBV12-3/TRBV12-4	few	TRBJ1-2	TRBD1	TGTGCCAGCAGTGGAGGGGGCCCCTATGGCTACACCTTC	CASSGGGPYGYTF
TRBV5-1	-	TRBJ2-3	-	TGCGCCAGCAGCGATGTGACAGATGCGCAGTATTTT	CASSDVTDAQYF
TRBV11-2	few	TRBJ2-6	TRBD1	TGTGCCAGCAGCACGACAGGGGGGACTGGGGCCAACGTCCTGACTTTC	CASSTTGGTGANVLTF
TRBV6-6	-	TRBJ2-1	-	TGTGCCAGCAGTACCCCAGGGGTCCATGAGCAGTTCTTC	CASSTPGVHEQFF
TRBV7-2	few	TRBJ1-6	-	TGTGCCAGCAGCTTCGGGGGCAATAATTCACCCCTCCACTTT	CASSFGGNNSPLHF
TRBV14	few	TRBJ2-6	TRBD1	TGTGCCAGCAGCCCAGCGGACAGGGGGAACGGGGCCAACGTCCTGACTTTC	CASSPADRGNGANVLTF
TRBV7-3	-	TRBJ2-1	TRBD1	TGTGTCAGCAGCCCCGGACAGGGAGAGCAGTTCTTC	CVSSPGQGEQFF
TRBV13	few	TRBJ2-6	-	TGTGCCAGCAGCTTTCTACAGGGCCAAGTTGGGGCCAACGTCCTGACTTTC	CASSFLQGQVGANVLTF
TRBV5-1	-	TRBJ2-2	TRBD2	TGCGCCAGCAGCCCGGGGGGTACCGGGGAGCTGTTTTTT	CASSPGGTGELFF
TRBV9	-	TRBJ1-1	-	TGTGCCAGCAGCCCAGGCGGTTTTTTGAGGGACACTGAAGCTTTCTTT	CASSPGGFLRDTEAFF
TRBV4-1	many	TRBJ2-5	TRBD2	TGCGCCAGCAGCCAAGAACCGGGAGGGGAGACCCAGTACTTC	CASSQEPGGETQYF